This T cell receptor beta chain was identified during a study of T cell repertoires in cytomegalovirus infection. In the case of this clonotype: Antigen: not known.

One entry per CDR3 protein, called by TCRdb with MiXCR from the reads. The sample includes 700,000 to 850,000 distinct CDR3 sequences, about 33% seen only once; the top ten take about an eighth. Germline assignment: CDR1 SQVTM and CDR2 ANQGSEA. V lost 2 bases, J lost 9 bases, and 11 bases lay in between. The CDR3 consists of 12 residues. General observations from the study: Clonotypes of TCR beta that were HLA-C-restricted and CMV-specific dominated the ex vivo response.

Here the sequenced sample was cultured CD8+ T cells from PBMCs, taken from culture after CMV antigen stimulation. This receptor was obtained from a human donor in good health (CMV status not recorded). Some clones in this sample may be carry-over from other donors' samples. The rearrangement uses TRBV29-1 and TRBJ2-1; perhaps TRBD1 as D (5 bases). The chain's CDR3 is CSVELWGTEQFF. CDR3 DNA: TGCAGCGTTGAACTGTGGGGCACTGAGCAGTTCTTC.